Listed here are 8 T cell receptor beta chains from one sample, sequenced in a study of blood T cell repertoires in COVID-19. Sequenced by immunoSEQ multiplex PCR; TCRdb stores in-frame clones only, minus some. The sample yields roughly 220,000 clones, roughly nine tenths seen once. Sequences were obtained from PBMCs or T cells enriched from blood (not recorded which). The receptors derive from a young woman in a cohort exposed to, infected with or recovered from COVID-19 (not recorded which).

V gene TRBV30 combines with J gene TRBJ1-2, with TRBD1 identical over 9 bases. This CDR3 has 14 amino acids. Germline V gene lookup returns CDR1 GTSNPN and CDR2 SVGIG (reference sequence). The V segment lost 5 bases and the J segment 1 base; nucleotides outside the gene matches: 5. For the CDR3, the DNA is TGTGCCTGGCTCGAGGGACAGGGTAACTATGGCTACACCTTC. Translating gives CAWLEGQGNYGYTF.

This chain connects TRBV11-2 to TRBJ2-5, with no clear D. Germline CDR1 SGHAT, CDR2 FQNNGV. Trimming removed 2 bases at V and 5 bases at J, with 12 bases between. CDR3 length: 14 residues. The chain's CDR3 is CASSLNPLSETQYF. The CDR3 nucleotides read TGTGCCAGCAGCTTAAACCCTCTGAGCGAGACCCAGTACTTC.

The V call is TRBV10-2, the J call TRBJ2-1; D call uncertain. This CDR3 is 12 amino acids long. V gave up 1 base and J gave up 4 bases, with 2 bases separating them. Germline CDR1 and CDR2: WSHSY and SAAADI. The CDR3 sequence is CASSELYNEQFF. The CDR3 DNA is TGCGCCAGCAGTGAGTTATACAATGAGCAGTTCTTC.

V and J are TRBV11-2 and TRBJ2-1; 9 positions agree with TRBD2. Trimming took 0 bases from V and 3 from J; bases not matched to a gene: 6. There are 17 residues in the CDR3. Germline CDR1 reads SGHAT; CDR2 reads FQNNGV. CDR3 sequence (DNA): TGTGCCAGCAGCTTAGATCTGCTAGCGGGATTCTACAATGAGCAGTTCTTC. Protein product: CASSLDLLAGFYNEQFF.

CDR3 nucleotide sequence: TGTGCCAGCAGCGTAGACGGGAGCAACTACGAGCAGTACTTC. Its protein is CASSVDGSNYEQYF. V and J are TRBV9 and TRBJ2-7, with D tentatively TRBD2 (6 bases). This CDR3 is 14 amino acids long. The V end lost 0 bases, the J end lost 3 bases, and 10 bases lay between the germline ends. CDR1 is SGDLS and CDR2 is YYNGEE in the germline V gene.

The chain joins TRBV7-9 to TRBJ1-4; 8 bases are a match to TRBD1. Germline CDR1 is SEHNR and CDR2 is FQNEAQ (reference sequence). After removal of 8 bases from V and 9 bases from J, the junction contained 14 bases not matched to a gene. The CDR3 runs 15 residues. In nucleotides, the CDR3 is TGTGCCAGCTCCCCACTGGACAGGGAAGAGAAAAAACTGTTTTTT. Its protein product is CASSPLDREEKKLFF.

V and J are TRBV11-3 and TRBJ2-1; 8 nucleotides align to TRBD2. The CDR3 sequence is 16 residues long. V was pared by 1 base and J by 0 bases, with 2 bases of the junction left unmatched. The germline gives CDR1 SGHNT, CDR2 YENEEA. CDR3 sequence (DNA): TGTGCCAGCAGCTTAGGGGGGACTAGCTCCTACAATGAGCAGTTCTTC. Translation: CASSLGGTSSYNEQFF.

This clone appeared once. This chain uses TRBV7-9 with TRBJ1-1; D may be TRBD1 (6 bases). The V end lost 3 bases, the J end lost 3 bases, and 11 bases lay between the germline ends. The V gene's germline CDR1 is SEHNR and CDR2 FQNEAQ (reference sequence). The CDR3 runs 14 residues. The CDR3 sequence: CASSFRGADTEAFF. DNA for the CDR3: TGTGCCAGCAGCTTCCGGGGGGCGGACACTGAAGCTTTCTTT. Using reference TRBV7-9 and TRBJ1-1 for the parts outside the CDR3, the full variable domain is DTGVSQNPRHKITKRGQNVTFRCDPISEHNRLYWYRQTLGQGPEFLTYFQNEAQLEKSRLLSDRFSAERPKGSFSTLEIQRTEQGDSAMYLCASSFRGADTEAFFGQGTRLTVV.